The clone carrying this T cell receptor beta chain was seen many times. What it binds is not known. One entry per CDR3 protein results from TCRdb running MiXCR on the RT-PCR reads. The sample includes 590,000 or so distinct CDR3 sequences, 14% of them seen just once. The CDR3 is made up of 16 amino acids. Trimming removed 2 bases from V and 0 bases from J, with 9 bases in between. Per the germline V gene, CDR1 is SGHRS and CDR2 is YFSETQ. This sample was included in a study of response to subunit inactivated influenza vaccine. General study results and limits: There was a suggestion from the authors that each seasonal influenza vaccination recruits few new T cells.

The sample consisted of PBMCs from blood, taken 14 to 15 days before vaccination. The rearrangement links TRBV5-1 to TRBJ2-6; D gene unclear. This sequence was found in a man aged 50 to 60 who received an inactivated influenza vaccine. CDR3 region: CASSLDGGSGANVLTF. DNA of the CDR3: TGCGCCAGCAGCTTAGACGGTGGCTCTGGGGCCAACGTCCTGACTTTC.